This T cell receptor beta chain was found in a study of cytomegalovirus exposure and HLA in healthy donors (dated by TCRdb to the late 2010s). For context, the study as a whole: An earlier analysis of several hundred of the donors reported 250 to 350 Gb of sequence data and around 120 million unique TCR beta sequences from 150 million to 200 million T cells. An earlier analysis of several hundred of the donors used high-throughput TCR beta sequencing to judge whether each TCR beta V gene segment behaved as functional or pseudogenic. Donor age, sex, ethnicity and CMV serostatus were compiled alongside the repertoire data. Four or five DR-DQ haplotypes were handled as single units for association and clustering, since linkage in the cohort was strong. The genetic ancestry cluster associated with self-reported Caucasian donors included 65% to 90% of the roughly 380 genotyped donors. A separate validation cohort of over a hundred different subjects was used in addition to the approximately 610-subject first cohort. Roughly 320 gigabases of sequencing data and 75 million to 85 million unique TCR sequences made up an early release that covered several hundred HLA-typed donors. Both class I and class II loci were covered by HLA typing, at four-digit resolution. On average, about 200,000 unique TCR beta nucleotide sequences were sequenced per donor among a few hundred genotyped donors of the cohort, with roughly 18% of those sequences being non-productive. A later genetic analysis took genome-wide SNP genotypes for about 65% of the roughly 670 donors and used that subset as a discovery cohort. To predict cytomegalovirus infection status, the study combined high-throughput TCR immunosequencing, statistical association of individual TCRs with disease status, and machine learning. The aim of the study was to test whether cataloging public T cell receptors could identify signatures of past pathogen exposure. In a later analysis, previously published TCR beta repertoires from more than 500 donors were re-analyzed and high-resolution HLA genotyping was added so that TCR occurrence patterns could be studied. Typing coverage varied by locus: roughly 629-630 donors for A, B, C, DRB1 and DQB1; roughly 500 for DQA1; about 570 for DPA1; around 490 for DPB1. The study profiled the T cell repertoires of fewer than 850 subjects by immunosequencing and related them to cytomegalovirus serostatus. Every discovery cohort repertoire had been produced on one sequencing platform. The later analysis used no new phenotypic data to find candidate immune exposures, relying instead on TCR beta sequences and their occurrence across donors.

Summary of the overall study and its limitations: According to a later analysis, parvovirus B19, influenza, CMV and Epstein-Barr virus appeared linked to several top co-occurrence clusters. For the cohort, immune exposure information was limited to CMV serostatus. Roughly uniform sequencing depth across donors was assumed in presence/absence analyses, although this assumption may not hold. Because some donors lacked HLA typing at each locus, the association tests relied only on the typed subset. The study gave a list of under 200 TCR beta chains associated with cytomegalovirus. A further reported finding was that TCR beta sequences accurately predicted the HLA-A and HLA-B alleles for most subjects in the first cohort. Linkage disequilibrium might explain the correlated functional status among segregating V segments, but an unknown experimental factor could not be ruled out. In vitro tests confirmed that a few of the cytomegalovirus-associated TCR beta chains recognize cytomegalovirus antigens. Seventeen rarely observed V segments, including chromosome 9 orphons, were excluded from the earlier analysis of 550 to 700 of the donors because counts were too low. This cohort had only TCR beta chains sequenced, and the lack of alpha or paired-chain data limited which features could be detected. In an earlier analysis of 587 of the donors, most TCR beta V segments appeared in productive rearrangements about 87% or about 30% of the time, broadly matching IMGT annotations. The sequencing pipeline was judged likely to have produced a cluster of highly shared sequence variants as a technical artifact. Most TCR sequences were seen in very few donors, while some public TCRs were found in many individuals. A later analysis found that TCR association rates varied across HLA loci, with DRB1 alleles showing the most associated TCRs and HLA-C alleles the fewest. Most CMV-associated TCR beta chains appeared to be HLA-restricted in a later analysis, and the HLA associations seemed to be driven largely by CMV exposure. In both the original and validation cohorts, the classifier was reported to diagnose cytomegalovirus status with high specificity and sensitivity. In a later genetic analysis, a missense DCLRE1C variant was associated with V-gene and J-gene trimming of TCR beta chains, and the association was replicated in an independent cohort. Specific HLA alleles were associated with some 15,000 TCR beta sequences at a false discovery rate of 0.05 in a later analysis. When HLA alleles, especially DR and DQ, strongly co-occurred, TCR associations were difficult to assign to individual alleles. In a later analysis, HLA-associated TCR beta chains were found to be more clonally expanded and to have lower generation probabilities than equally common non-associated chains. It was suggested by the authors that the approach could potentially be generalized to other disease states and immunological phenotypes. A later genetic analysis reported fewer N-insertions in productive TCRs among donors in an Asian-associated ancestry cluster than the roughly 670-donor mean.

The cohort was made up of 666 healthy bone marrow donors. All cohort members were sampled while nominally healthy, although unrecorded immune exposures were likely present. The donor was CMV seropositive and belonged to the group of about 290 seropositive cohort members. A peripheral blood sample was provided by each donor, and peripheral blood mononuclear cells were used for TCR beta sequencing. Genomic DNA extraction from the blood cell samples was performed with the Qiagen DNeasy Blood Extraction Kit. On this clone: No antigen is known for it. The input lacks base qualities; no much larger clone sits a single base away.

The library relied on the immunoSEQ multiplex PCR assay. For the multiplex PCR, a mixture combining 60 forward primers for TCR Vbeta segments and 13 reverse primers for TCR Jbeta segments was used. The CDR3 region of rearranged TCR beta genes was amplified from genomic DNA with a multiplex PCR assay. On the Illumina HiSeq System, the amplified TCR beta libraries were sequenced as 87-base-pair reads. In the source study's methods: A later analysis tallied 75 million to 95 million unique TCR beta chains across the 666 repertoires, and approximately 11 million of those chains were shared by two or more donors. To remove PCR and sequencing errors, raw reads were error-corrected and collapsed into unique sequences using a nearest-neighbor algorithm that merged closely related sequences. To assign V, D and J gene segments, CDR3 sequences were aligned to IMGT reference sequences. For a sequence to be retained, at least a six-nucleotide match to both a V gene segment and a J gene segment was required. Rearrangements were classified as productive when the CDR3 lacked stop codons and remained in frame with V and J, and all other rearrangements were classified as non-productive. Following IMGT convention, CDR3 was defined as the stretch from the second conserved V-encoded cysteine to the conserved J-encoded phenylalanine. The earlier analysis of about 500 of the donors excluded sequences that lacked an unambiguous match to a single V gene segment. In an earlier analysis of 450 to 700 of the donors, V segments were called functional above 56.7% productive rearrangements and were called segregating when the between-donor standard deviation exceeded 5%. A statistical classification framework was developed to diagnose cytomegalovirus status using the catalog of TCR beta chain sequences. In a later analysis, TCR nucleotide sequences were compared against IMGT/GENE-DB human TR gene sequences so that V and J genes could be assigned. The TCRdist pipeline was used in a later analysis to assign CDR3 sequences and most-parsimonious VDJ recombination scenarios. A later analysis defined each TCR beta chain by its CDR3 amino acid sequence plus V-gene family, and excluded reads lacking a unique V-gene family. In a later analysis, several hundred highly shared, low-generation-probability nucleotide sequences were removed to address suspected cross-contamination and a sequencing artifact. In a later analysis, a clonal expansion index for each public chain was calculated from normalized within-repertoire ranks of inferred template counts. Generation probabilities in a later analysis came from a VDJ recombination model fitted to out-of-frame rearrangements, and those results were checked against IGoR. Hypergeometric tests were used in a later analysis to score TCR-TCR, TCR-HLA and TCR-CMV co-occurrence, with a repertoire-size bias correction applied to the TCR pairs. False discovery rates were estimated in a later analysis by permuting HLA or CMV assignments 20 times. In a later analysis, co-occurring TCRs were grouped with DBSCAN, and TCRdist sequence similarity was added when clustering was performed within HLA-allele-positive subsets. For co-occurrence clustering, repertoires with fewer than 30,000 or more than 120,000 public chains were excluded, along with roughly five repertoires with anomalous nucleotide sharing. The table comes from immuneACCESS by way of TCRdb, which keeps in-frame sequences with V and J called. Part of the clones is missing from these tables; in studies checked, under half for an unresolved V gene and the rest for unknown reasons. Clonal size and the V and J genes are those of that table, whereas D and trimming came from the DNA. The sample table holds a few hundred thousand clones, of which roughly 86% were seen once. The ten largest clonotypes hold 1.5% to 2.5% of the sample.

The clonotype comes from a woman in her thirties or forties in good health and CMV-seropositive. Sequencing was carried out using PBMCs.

The sequenced DNA: TGTGCCAGCAGCTTACAGGGGGCAACCGGGGAGCTGTTTTTT. It translates to CASSLQGATGELFF. Recombination joined TRBV7-9 with TRBJ2-2, with 8 bases aligning to TRBD1. V is cut back by 2 bases and J by 5 bases, with 1 base in the junction unmatched. The CDR3 starts with the cysteine, ends with the phenylalanine, and has 14 residues. Only the CDR3 DNA is retained, 42 bases long and in frame from the first base. CDR1 and CDR2 are read off the germline V gene (reference sequence) as SEHNR and FQNEAQ. Here the CDR3 is joined to the reference TRBV7-9 and TRBJ2-2 genes, and the full variable domain is: DTGVSQNPRHKITKRGQNVTFRCDPISEHNRLYWYRQTLGQGPEFLTYFQNEAQLEKSRLLSDRFSAERPKGSFSTLEIQRTEQGDSAMYLCASSLQGATGELFFGEGSRLTVL.